A selection of T cell receptor beta chains follows, all from one sample in a study of patients and donors after allogeneic stem cell transplantation. One entry per CDR3 protein, called by TCRdb with MiXCR from the RT-PCR reads. The sample comprises about a million distinct CDR3 sequences, 15% to 20% of which are singletons, and 5% to 7.5% rests with the top ten. Sequencing used blood, either unsorted or a sorted T cell fraction (not recorded which). The receptors derive from a human donor who was either an allogeneic HSCT recipient or a stem cell or donor lymphocyte infusion donor (not recorded which). It is not recorded whose cells these are; they may come from a transplant donor. Both conserved end residues are part of each CDR3. The D gene is left open where the match is weak. Expanded clones are given a class, and other clones once, few, many or no size at all.

clone size: few; V gene: TRBV7-8; D gene: TRBD2; J gene: TRBJ2-5; CDR3 protein: CASSLGRGGVETQYF; CDR3 DNA: TGTGCCAGCAGCTTAGGGCGGGGGGGCGTAGAGACCCAGTACTTC
clone size: few; V gene: TRBV6-1; D gene: TRBD2; J gene: TRBJ2-7; CDR3 protein: CASSVRGGSGYEQYF; CDR3 DNA: TGTGCCAGCAGCGTCCGGGGGGGGTCTGGCTACGAGCAGTACTTC
clone size: few; V gene: TRBV4-1; D gene: .; J gene: TRBJ2-7; CDR3 protein: CASSPGQSGHEQYF; CDR3 DNA: TGCGCCAGCTCCCCAGGACAGTCCGGACACGAGCAGTACTTC
clone size: .; V gene: TRBV3-1; D gene: .; J gene: TRBJ2-5; CDR3 protein: CASSHLGYQETQYF; CDR3 DNA: TGTGCCAGCAGCCATCTGGGGTACCAAGAGACCCAGTACTTC
clone size: few; V gene: TRBV6-1; D gene: .; J gene: TRBJ1-6; CDR3 protein: CASSEVPGNSPLHF; CDR3 DNA: TGTGCCAGCAGTGAGGTCCCGGGGAATTCACCCCTCCACTTT
clone size: few; V gene: TRBV6-5; D gene: .; J gene: TRBJ2-6; CDR3 protein: CASSWGTGSGANVLTF; CDR3 DNA: TGTGCCAGCAGTTGGGGGACCGGGTCTGGGGCCAACGTCCTGACTTTC
clone size: many; V gene: TRBV25-1; D gene: .; J gene: TRBJ2-5; CDR3 protein: CASSDRSSAETQYF; CDR3 DNA: TGTGCCAGCAGTGACCGAAGTAGCGCGGAGACCCAGTACTTC
clone size: .; V gene: TRBV9; D gene: TRBD1; J gene: TRBJ2-5; CDR3 protein: CASSYPLPGGGETQYF; CDR3 DNA: TGTGCCAGCAGTTACCCACTCCCAGGGGGCGGAGAGACCCAGTACTTC
clone size: .; V gene: TRBV15; D gene: TRBD1; J gene: TRBJ1-1; CDR3 protein: CATSRGPRGVGEAFF; CDR3 DNA: TGTGCCACCAGCAGAGGCCCCAGGGGGGTTGGTGAAGCTTTCTTT
clone size: once; V gene: TRBV9; D gene: TRBD1; J gene: TRBJ1-6; CDR3 protein: CASSVGRDRVGSPLHF; CDR3 DNA: TGTGCCAGCAGCGTAGGTCGTGACAGGGTGGGTTCACCCCTCCACTTT
clone size: few; V gene: TRBV11-2; D gene: .; J gene: TRBJ2-3; CDR3 protein: CASSPYVRDTEQHTQYF; CDR3 DNA: TGTGCCAGCAGCCCTTACGTTAGGGACACTGAACAGCATACGCAGTATTTT
clone size: .; V gene: TRBV12-5; D gene: TRBD1; J gene: TRBJ1-2; CDR3 protein: CASGPGTGGPYGYTF; CDR3 DNA: TGTGCTAGTGGTCCCGGGACAGGGGGGCCTTATGGCTACACCTTC
clone size: few; V gene: TRBV9; D gene: .; J gene: TRBJ2-3; CDR3 protein: CASSVGVTDTQYF; CDR3 DNA: TGTGCCAGCAGCGTAGGGGTCACAGATACGCAGTATTTT
clone size: few; V gene: TRBV7-2; D gene: .; J gene: TRBJ1-2; CDR3 protein: CASSLDRWSYGYTF; CDR3 DNA: TGTGCCAGCAGCTTAGACCGGTGGAGCTATGGCTACACCTTC
clone size: .; V gene: TRBV20-1; D gene: TRBD2; J gene: TRBJ2-1; CDR3 protein: CSARASGSSYNEQFF; CDR3 DNA: TGCAGTGCTAGAGCTAGCGGGAGCTCCTACAATGAGCAGTTCTTC
clone size: .; V gene: TRBV28; D gene: .; J gene: TRBJ2-2; CDR3 protein: CASSFPLGESNTGELFF; CDR3 DNA: TGTGCCAGCAGTTTTCCTCTGGGGGAATCGAACACCGGGGAGCTGTTTTTT
clone size: .; V gene: TRBV2; D gene: .; J gene: TRBJ1-2; CDR3 protein: CASGRVVSSYGYTF; CDR3 DNA: TGTGCCAGCGGGAGGGTAGTCTCCTCCTATGGCTACACCTTC
clone size: .; V gene: TRBV9; D gene: .; J gene: TRBJ1-2; CDR3 protein: CASSVDGRLNYGYTF; CDR3 DNA: TGTGCCAGCAGCGTAGACGGCAGGCTAAACTATGGCTACACCTTC
clone size: few; V gene: TRBV24-1; D gene: .; J gene: TRBJ2-1; CDR3 protein: CATSESAGLYNEQFF; CDR3 DNA: TGTGCCACCAGTGAGAGCGCAGGACTCTACAATGAGCAGTTCTTC
clone size: .; V gene: TRBV7-6; D gene: TRBD1; J gene: TRBJ2-1; CDR3 protein: CASSLALGQDNEQFF; CDR3 DNA: TGTGCCAGCAGCTTAGCCCTGGGACAGGACAATGAGCAGTTCTTC
clone size: .; V gene: TRBV6-2/TRBV6-3; D gene: TRBD2; J gene: TRBJ2-1; CDR3 protein: CASSSRLAGGLGNEQFF; CDR3 DNA: TGTGCCAGCAGTTCCCGACTAGCGGGGGGGCTGGGGAATGAGCAGTTCTTC
clone size: few; V gene: TRBV19; D gene: .; J gene: TRBJ1-5; CDR3 protein: CASREMSNQPQHF; CDR3 DNA: TGTGCCAGTAGGGAGATGAGCAATCAGCCCCAGCATTTT
clone size: .; V gene: TRBV12-3/TRBV12-4; D gene: TRBD2; J gene: TRBJ2-1; CDR3 protein: CASGGLAGYNEQFF; CDR3 DNA: TGTGCCAGCGGAGGACTAGCGGGATACAATGAGCAGTTCTTC
clone size: few; V gene: TRBV19; D gene: .; J gene: TRBJ2-7; CDR3 protein: CASSIGRYEQYF; CDR3 DNA: TGTGCCAGTAGTATCGGGCGTTACGAGCAGTACTTC
clone size: few; V gene: TRBV9; D gene: .; J gene: TRBJ1-1; CDR3 protein: CASSVGGGGAGMNTEAFF; CDR3 DNA: TGTGCCAGCAGCGTAGGTGGTGGGGGCGCCGGGATGAACACTGAAGCTTTCTTT
clone size: few; V gene: TRBV6-1; D gene: .; J gene: TRBJ2-7; CDR3 protein: CASSEGGGSFEQYF; CDR3 DNA: TGTGCCAGCAGTGAAGGGGGGGGCTCGTTTGAGCAGTACTTC
clone size: many; V gene: TRBV7-8; D gene: .; J gene: TRBJ2-7; CDR3 protein: CASSLVGRTSYEQYF; CDR3 DNA: TGTGCCAGCAGCTTAGTTGGCAGGACTTCCTACGAGCAGTACTTC
clone size: .; V gene: TRBV6-2/TRBV6-3; D gene: TRBD1; J gene: TRBJ2-1; CDR3 protein: CASSPGQVWRSSYNEQFF; CDR3 DNA: TGTGCCAGCAGCCCCGGACAGGTGTGGCGGAGCTCCTACAATGAGCAGTTCTTC
clone size: few; V gene: TRBV4-3; D gene: .; J gene: TRBJ1-5; CDR3 protein: CASSSGIGQEQPQHF; CDR3 DNA: TGCGCCAGCAGCTCTGGAATTGGGCAGGAGCAGCCCCAGCATTTT
clone size: few; V gene: TRBV20-1; D gene: TRBD1; J gene: TRBJ2-1; CDR3 protein: CSEIRTGGQNEQFF; CDR3 DNA: TGCAGTGAAATTAGGACAGGGGGCCAAAATGAGCAGTTCTTC
clone size: .; V gene: TRBV18; D gene: TRBD1; J gene: TRBJ2-3; CDR3 protein: CAACCLRGPDTQYF; CDR3 DNA: TGTGCCGCTTGTTGCCTCAGGGGGCCAGATACGCAGTATTTT
clone size: .; V gene: TRBV3-1; D gene: .; J gene: TRBJ2-2; CDR3 protein: CASSQAAGPHTGELFF; CDR3 DNA: TGTGCCAGCAGCCAAGCGGCCGGACCCCACACCGGGGAGCTGTTTTTT
clone size: .; V gene: TRBV20-1; D gene: TRBD2; J gene: TRBJ2-7; CDR3 protein: CSATPQLAGASSYEQYF; CDR3 DNA: TGCAGTGCTACCCCCCAACTAGCGGGGGCTTCCTCCTACGAGCAGTACTTC
clone size: .; V gene: TRBV7-3; D gene: TRBD2; J gene: TRBJ2-1; CDR3 protein: CASSPLPATSGGSNEQFF; CDR3 DNA: TGTGCCAGCAGCCCCCTTCCCGCGACTAGCGGGGGGAGTAATGAGCAGTTCTTC
clone size: .; V gene: TRBV5-6; D gene: .; J gene: TRBJ2-3; CDR3 protein: CASSLVAGAGDTQYF; CDR3 DNA: TGTGCCAGCAGCTTGGTGGCGGGGGCAGGGGATACGCAGTATTTT
clone size: many; V gene: TRBV15; D gene: .; J gene: TRBJ1-4; CDR3 protein: CATSRDVGLGNEKLFF; CDR3 DNA: TGTGCCACCAGCAGAGACGTGGGTTTGGGTAATGAAAAACTGTTTTTT
clone size: .; V gene: TRBV5-4; D gene: TRBD1; J gene: TRBJ1-2; CDR3 protein: CASSFSQGKGGYTF; CDR3 DNA: TGTGCCAGCAGCTTTTCACAGGGGAAAGGTGGCTACACCTTC
clone size: few; V gene: TRBV12-5; D gene: TRBD2; J gene: TRBJ2-2; CDR3 protein: CASGLVGLAGELGELFF; CDR3 DNA: TGTGCTAGTGGTTTGGTGGGCCTAGCGGGAGAACTCGGGGAGCTGTTTTTT
clone size: few; V gene: TRBV9; D gene: TRBD2; J gene: TRBJ2-5; CDR3 protein: CASSVSGRETQYF; CDR3 DNA: TGTGCCAGCAGCGTCAGCGGGAGGGAGACCCAGTACTTC
clone size: few; V gene: TRBV12-3/TRBV12-4; D gene: .; J gene: TRBJ2-1; CDR3 protein: CASSLTSQAEQFF; CDR3 DNA: TGTGCCAGCAGCCTAACTAGTCAGGCTGAGCAGTTCTTC
clone size: .; V gene: TRBV5-1; D gene: .; J gene: TRBJ2-5; CDR3 protein: CASSGGETYQETQYF; CDR3 DNA: TGCGCCAGCAGCGGTGGGGAGACGTACCAAGAGACCCAGTACTTC
clone size: .; V gene: TRBV3-1; D gene: .; J gene: TRBJ1-5; CDR3 protein: CASSQGGGTGTQPQHF; CDR3 DNA: TGTGCCAGCAGCCAAGGAGGCGGAACAGGGACTCAGCCCCAGCATTTT
clone size: many; V gene: TRBV7-2; D gene: .; J gene: TRBJ2-3; CDR3 protein: CASSRYSDTQYF; CDR3 DNA: TGTGCCAGCAGCCGATATTCGGATACGCAGTATTTT
clone size: few; V gene: TRBV27; D gene: TRBD2; J gene: TRBJ2-3; CDR3 protein: CASSPSTSGLGNTQYF; CDR3 DNA: TGTGCCAGCAGTCCGTCGACTAGCGGCCTTGGCAATACGCAGTATTTT
clone size: .; V gene: TRBV10-3; D gene: .; J gene: TRBJ1-2; CDR3 protein: CAISAGKDYGYTF; CDR3 DNA: TGTGCCATCAGTGCAGGCAAGGACTATGGCTACACCTTC
clone size: few; V gene: TRBV7-8; D gene: TRBD1; J gene: TRBJ2-1; CDR3 protein: CASKNQRGQVNEQFF; CDR3 DNA: TGTGCCAGCAAGAACCAAAGGGGACAGGTCAATGAGCAGTTCTTC
clone size: few; V gene: TRBV4-1; D gene: .; J gene: TRBJ2-3; CDR3 protein: CASSRGTGDTQYF; CDR3 DNA: TGCGCCAGCAGCCGAGGGACGGGAGATACGCAGTATTTT
clone size: many; V gene: TRBV29-1; D gene: .; J gene: TRBJ1-2; CDR3 protein: CSVEERGINYGYTF; CDR3 DNA: TGCAGCGTTGAAGAGCGGGGGATTAACTATGGCTACACCTTC
clone size: few; V gene: TRBV29-1; D gene: .; J gene: TRBJ1-1; CDR3 protein: CSVGASEAFF; CDR3 DNA: TGCAGCGTCGGGGCTTCTGAAGCTTTCTTT
clone size: .; V gene: TRBV27; D gene: .; J gene: TRBJ2-3; CDR3 protein: CASSLRGEGRADTQYF; CDR3 DNA: TGTGCCAGCAGCCTCCGGGGCGAAGGGCGGGCAGATACGCAGTATTTT
clone size: .; V gene: TRBV10-3; D gene: TRBD2; J gene: TRBJ2-3; CDR3 protein: CAISETSGKSDTQYF; CDR3 DNA: TGTGCCATCAGTGAGACTAGCGGGAAGTCTGATACGCAGTATTTT
clone size: few; V gene: TRBV4-1; D gene: .; J gene: TRBJ2-7; CDR3 protein: CASSQGPGPSYEQYF; CDR3 DNA: TGCGCCAGCAGCCAAGGCCCGGGACCTTCCTACGAGCAGTACTTC
clone size: .; V gene: TRBV7-8; D gene: .; J gene: TRBJ1-2; CDR3 protein: CASSLDPRAYGYTF; CDR3 DNA: TGTGCCAGCAGCTTAGATCCCAGGGCCTATGGCTACACCTTC
clone size: .; V gene: TRBV5-6; D gene: .; J gene: TRBJ2-1; CDR3 protein: CASSLSQGVEQFF; CDR3 DNA: TGTGCCAGCAGCTTGTCACAGGGCGTCGAGCAGTTCTTC
clone size: few; V gene: TRBV5-1; D gene: .; J gene: TRBJ1-1; CDR3 protein: CASSLRTGAVNTEAFF; CDR3 DNA: TGCGCCAGCAGCTTGAGGACTGGGGCTGTGAACACTGAAGCTTTCTTT